A selection of T cell receptor beta chains follows, all from one sample in a study of identical twins. TCRdb independently ran MiXCR on the 5' RACE reads; one entry per CDR3 protein. There are 1.5 million to 2 million distinct CDR3 sequences in the sample; about 30% occur only once, and approximately 0.29% lies in the top ten. Sequenced material: cord blood. Every receptor here comes from a newborn girl in good health. Each CDR3 is given with its conserved first and last residue. A D gene is named only where the DNA matches it firmly. Clone size is shown for a subset of rows, as once, few, many or a class of expanded clone.

j_call d_call v_call clone_size cdr3_aa cdr3_nt
TRBJ2-3 - TRBV20-1 - CSGEDTVTDTQYF TGCAGTGGAGAAGACACAGTCACAGATACGCAGTATTTT
TRBJ2-7 - TRBV27 few CASSPIRQASSYEQYF TGTGCCAGCAGTCCAATCCGACAGGCAAGCTCCTACGAGCAGTACTTC
TRBJ1-2 TRBD1 TRBV29-1 many CSVGGTGDGYTF TGCAGCGTTGGGGGGACAGGAGATGGCTACACCTTC
TRBJ2-1 - TRBV29-1 - CSVIHVTRQTNNEQFF TGCAGCGTCATCCACGTGACTAGACAGACTAACAATGAGCAGTTCTTC
TRBJ1-4 - TRBV19 - CASRSPPATNEKLFF TGTGCCAGTAGGAGTCCACCTGCAACTAATGAAAAACTGTTTTTT
TRBJ2-3 - TRBV9 few CASSVGPARTDTQYF TGTGCCAGCAGCGTAGGTCCGGCCCGCACAGATACGCAGTATTTT
TRBJ2-7 - TRBV11-2 few CASSLSGQGHYEQYF TGTGCCAGCAGCTTATCGGGGCAGGGGCACTACGAGCAGTACTTC
TRBJ1-4 - TRBV20-1 - CSASTGGFNEKLFF TGCAGTGCTAGCACCGGAGGCTTTAATGAAAAACTGTTTTTT
TRBJ2-2 - TRBV5-1 - CASSLVAVLNTGELFF TGCGCCAGCAGCTTGGTGGCAGTCCTTAACACCGGGGAGCTGTTTTTT
TRBJ2-1 TRBD1 TRBV6-6 - CASSTSGQDGFF TGTGCCAGCAGTACCTCGGGACAGGATGGGTTCTTC
TRBJ1-1 - TRBV4-1 - CASSQDSRWGTEAFF TGCGCCAGCAGCCAAGATAGCAGGTGGGGCACTGAAGCTTTCTTT
TRBJ2-1 - TRBV20-1 - CSAGLLGDEQFF TGCAGTGCTGGGTTGCTAGGGGACGAGCAGTTCTTC
TRBJ2-2 TRBD2 TRBV7-9 - CASSQKRGVSGELFF TGTGCCAGCAGCCAAAAGCGGGGTGTGAGCGGGGAGCTGTTTTTT
TRBJ2-7 - TRBV7-2 - CASTSSRDNEQYF TGTGCCAGCACGAGTAGTAGGGACAATGAGCAGTACTTC
TRBJ1-5 - TRBV10-2 few CASSDPAHSNQPQHF TGCGCCAGCAGTGATCCCGCCCATAGCAATCAGCCCCAGCATTTT
TRBJ1-6 - TRBV15 few CATSRDRGTSPLHF TGTGCCACCAGCAGAGATCGGGGGACTTCACCCCTCCACTTT
TRBJ2-3 - TRBV7-2 many CASSLVMGDTQYF TGTGCCAGCAGCTTAGTAATGGGTGATACGCAGTATTTT
TRBJ2-1 TRBD2 TRBV27 few CASSLRGGAGGRYNEQFF TGTGCCAGCAGTTTAAGAGGTGGGGCGGGAGGAAGATACAATGAGCAGTTCTTC
TRBJ2-5 - TRBV11-2 - CASSLRRDGEQYF TGTGCCAGCAGCTTACGGCGGGACGGTGAGCAGTACTTC
TRBJ2-4 - TRBV6-6 many CASSYGGGNIQYF TGTGCCAGCAGTTACGGAGGGGGAAACATTCAGTACTTC
TRBJ1-1 TRBD1 TRBV28 few CASSLPGTDNEAFF TGTGCCAGCAGTTTACCCGGGACAGATAATGAAGCTTTCTTT
TRBJ2-7 TRBD1 TRBV7-2 - CASSPQTGISYEQYF TGTGCCAGCAGCCCCCAGACAGGGATCTCCTACGAGCAGTACTTC
TRBJ2-3 TRBD2 TRBV4-2 - CASSQGKREGTQYF TGTGCCAGCAGCCAAGGAAAGCGGGAGGGTACGCAGTATTTT
TRBJ2-3 TRBD2 TRBV5-1 - CASSPPTSGATDTQYF TGCGCCAGCAGCCCGCCGACTAGCGGGGCCACAGATACGCAGTATTTT
TRBJ2-5 - TRBV28 - CASTPVGTQETQYF TGTGCCAGCACTCCGGTTGGGACGCAAGAGACCCAGTACTTC
TRBJ1-2 - TRBV20-1 - CSASSGNYGYTF TGCAGTGCTAGTTCGGGGAACTATGGCTACACCTTC
TRBJ1-5 - TRBV6-6 few CASRAETGRQHF TGTGCCAGCAGGGCGGAGACAGGACGCCAGCATTTT
TRBJ1-2 - TRBV3-1 few CASSNKWAVIGPTRGYTF TGTGCCAGCAGCAATAAATGGGCGGTTATCGGCCCCACACGGGGCTACACCTTC
TRBJ2-1 TRBD2 TRBV6-5 - CASSYSGSYNERFF TGTGCCAGCAGTTATAGCGGGAGCTACAATGAGCGGTTCTTC
TRBJ1-5 - TRBV12-3/TRBV12-4 many CASSLRGSQPQHF TGTGCCAGCAGTTTAAGGGGTAGCCAGCCCCAGCATTTT
TRBJ1-1 - TRBV20-1 once CSARVVSTAEAFF TGCAGTGCTAGAGTAGTTAGTACAGCTGAAGCTTTCTTT
TRBJ2-5 - TRBV12-3/TRBV12-4 few CASSWGRIQETQYF TGTGCCAGCAGTTGGGGACGGATACAAGAGACCCAGTACTTC
TRBJ2-3 TRBD2 TRBV11-2 - CASLAAGRASGTQYF TGTGCCAGCTTGGCAGCGGGGAGGGCTTCAGGTACGCAGTATTTT